The 16 T cell receptor beta chains reported below all come from one sample, sequenced in a study of T-cell memory formation after mild COVID-19 (dated by TCRdb to the early 2020s). Libraries were made using 5' RACE. For sequencing, an Illumina NovaSeq 6000 was employed. TCRdb itself trimmed the public reads at Q25 with fastp, ran MiXCR and retained productive beta chains. Every CDR3 protein is listed once, alongside the most common genes and DNA of its rows. The sample table lists around 440,000 distinct CDR3 sequences, roughly 20% of them with a count of one. In total, the top ten clones hold roughly an eighth of the sample. The sequenced sample consisted of PBMCs or a T cell subset sorted from them (not recorded which). The receptors come from an adult woman who had mild COVID-19 (a few samples of this study predate the infection). The sample titles of this study are shuffled in the database, so cell type and time point are left out; the donor was told from shared clones.

The chain employs TRBV20-1 and TRBJ2-1, with D possibly matching TRBD1 (7 bases). Per the germline V gene, CDR1 is DFQATT and CDR2 is SNEGSKA (reference sequence). V gave up 7 bases and J gave up 0 bases, with 13 bases separating them. The CDR3 is 14 amino acids. CDR3 in amino acids: CSGQGDSSYNEQFF. The CDR3 region has the DNA TGCAGTGGTCAGGGGGACTCCTCCTACAATGAGCAGTTCTTC.

The sample holds many counts of this clonotype. The V call is TRBV3-1, the J call TRBJ2-3; 9 bases agree with TRBD2. Per germline, CDR1 LGHDT and CDR2 YNNKEL (reference sequence). This CDR3 has 15 amino acids. The J segment lost 2 bases and the V segment lost 7 bases, leaving 7 bases of the junction unmatched. The CDR3 sequence is CASKLTSGYTDTQYF. For the CDR3, the DNA is TGTGCCAGCAAGTTAACTAGCGGGTACACAGATACGCAGTATTTT.

V is TRBV10-3 and J is TRBJ2-7, with 11 bases fitting TRBD2. Germline assignment: CDR1 ENHRY and CDR2 SYGVKD. The V and J ends lost 7 bases and 1 base, in that order; junction bases with no gene match: 6. The CDR3 is 15 residues long. CDR3 DNA: TGTGCCATCACAACCGGGACTAGCGGTTCCTACGAGCAGTACTTC. Translation gives CAITTGTSGSYEQYF.

There are many counts of this clonotype. The chain employs TRBV6-2 or TRBV6-3 and TRBJ2-1; D is unresolved. V was trimmed by 6 bases and J by 4 bases, leaving 19 bases between them. This CDR3 region has 16 residues. Germline CDR1 is MNHEY and CDR2 is SVGEGT. CDR3 sequence: CASSSLTIGKYNEQFF. CDR3 DNA: TGTGCCAGCAGCTCACTGACAATAGGAAAGTACAATGAGCAGTTCTTC.

This clonotype occurred many times. The chain is built from TRBV25-1 and TRBJ2-7, with TRBD1 identical over 7 bases. CDR3 length equals 13 residues. Per the germline V gene, CDR1 is MGHDK and CDR2 is SYGVNS. The V segment lost 3 bases and the J segment 3 bases; nucleotides outside the gene matches: 2. CDR3 protein: CASSDAGGYEQYF. Here the CDR3 DNA reads TGTGCCAGCAGTGACGCAGGGGGCTACGAGCAGTACTTC.

The chain has TRBV4-2 and TRBJ1-5; 7 nucleotides match TRBD1. The CDR3 is 16 amino acids. V lost 6 bases and J lost 3; bases outside the gene matches: 11. From germline, CDR1 is LGHNA and CDR2 YNFKEQ. In DNA, the CDR3 is TGTGCCAGCAGGAAAGAGGGGGCAGGGGACAATCAGCCCCAGCATTTT. This codes for CASRKEGAGDNQPQHF.

This clonotype was counted once. This chain joins TRBV7-7 and TRBJ2-1; 10 bases map to TRBD1. V lost 5 bases and J lost 7; bases outside the gene matches: 8. This CDR3 is built from 15 residues. Germline CDR1 and CDR2: SSHAT and FNYEAQ (reference sequence). CDR3 sequence: CASSHGTGVVNEQFF. CDR3 nucleotide sequence: TGTGCCAGCAGCCACGGGACAGGGGTTGTGAATGAGCAGTTCTTC.

This clonotype was detected only a few times. The chain employs TRBV20-1 and TRBJ2-3, with D possibly being TRBD2 (7 bases). The CDR3 has 14 amino acids. Germline values: CDR1 DFQATT, CDR2 SNEGSKA (reference sequence). V lost 5 bases and J lost 2, with 14 bases in between. CDR3 sequence reads: CSAPRGAYTDTQYF. The CDR3 nucleotides are TGCAGTGCTCCCCGGGGGGCCTACACAGATACGCAGTATTTT.

The genes are TRBV27 and TRBJ2-1; D gene uncertain. Germline CDR1 is MNHEY and CDR2 is SMNVEV (reference sequence). The CDR3 loop spans 16 amino acids. Trimming stripped 0 bases from V and 7 bases from J, with 16 bases between. For the CDR3, the DNA is TGTGCCAGCAGTTTATCATCCAAGCCCGCGGTTAATGAGCAGTTCTTC. Encoded protein: CASSLSSKPAVNEQFF.

The chain uses TRBV10-3 and TRBJ1-1, with D possibly TRBD1 on 6 matching bases. The CDR3 runs 13 residues. Germline values: CDR1 ENHRY, CDR2 SYGVKD. V was pared by 3 bases and J by 1 base, with 6 bases between. The CDR3 spells CAISDRGNTEAFF. The CDR3 nucleotides are TGTGCCATCAGTGACAGGGGGAACACTGAAGCTTTCTTT.

This clonotype has only a few counts. This chain joins TRBV15 and TRBJ2-2; D ambiguous. V was pared by 3 bases and J by 0 bases, with 23 bases between. CDR1 LNHNV and CDR2 YYDKDF come from the germline V gene (reference sequence). The CDR3 extends over 20 amino acids. For the CDR3, the DNA is TGTGCCACCAGCAGTGGACCCCCTGCCCAACTTGGGTCGAACACCGGGGAGCTGTTTTTT. It specifies CATSSGPPAQLGSNTGELFF.

In its sample, this clonotype was seen many times. The V and J genes are TRBV4-2 and TRBJ1-1; tentatively, D is TRBD1 (6 bases). The CDR3 sequence is 14 residues long. Germline lookup yields CDR1 LGHNA and CDR2 YNFKEQ. V was clipped by 2 bases and J by 6 bases, with 13 bases between them. CDR3 sequence reads: CASSQTGSGAEAFF. CDR3 in DNA: TGTGCCAGCAGCCAAACAGGGTCGGGGGCTGAAGCTTTCTTT.

This chain connects TRBV12-3 or TRBV12-4 to TRBJ2-1, with 7 nucleotides matching TRBD1. The V gene end was trimmed by 2 bases and the J gene end by 2 bases; junction bases not matched to a gene: 3. The CDR3 extends over 15 amino acids. CDR3 bases: TGTGCCAGCAGTTTAAGGGACAGACCCTACAATGAGCAGTTCTTC. Protein: CASSLRDRPYNEQFF.

The chain links TRBV13 to TRBJ2-3, with TRBD2 matching 8 bases. Unmatched junction bases numbered 13, after V lost 5 bases and J lost 6 bases. This CDR3 contains 16 residues. Germline lookup yields CDR1 PRHDT and CDR2 FYEKMQ (reference sequence). The CDR3 region has the DNA TGTGCCAGCAGCCCGATAGCGGGGTTGGGTGTGGATACGCAGTATTTT. Its protein product is CASSPIAGLGVDTQYF. Filled out from reference TRBV13 and TRBJ2-3, the complete variable domain reads AAGVIQSPRHLIKEKRETATLKCYPIPRHDTVYWYQQGPGQDPQFLISFYEKMQSDKGSIPDRFSAQQFSDYHSELNMSSLELGDSALYFCASSPIAGLGVDTQYFGPGTRLTVL.

CDR3 protein: CASSPRQIATDTQYF. The CDR3 DNA follows: TGTGCCAGTAGTCCGCGACAGATTGCCACAGATACGCAGTATTTT. The chain recombines TRBV19 with TRBJ2-3; a weak D match, TRBD1 (5 bases). Trimming took off 5 bases at V and 2 bases at J, with 14 bases between the two ends. The CDR3 is made up of 15 amino acids. Looked up from germline, CDR1 is LNHDA and CDR2 is SQIVND (reference sequence).

This chain links TRBV15 with TRBJ2-6; weak D call: TRBD1 (5 bases). Trimming stripped 1 base from V and 0 bases from J, with 13 bases between. The CDR3 runs 18 residues. Germline V gives CDR1 LNHNV, CDR2 YYDKDF (reference sequence). In DNA, the CDR3 is TGTGCCACCAGCAGAGCCGTGACAGACTTCTCTGGGGCCAACGTCCTGACTTTC. Its translation: CATSRAVTDFSGANVLTF.